These T cell receptor beta chains were read from a single sample in a study of CXCR3-negative and CXCR3-positive naive CD8 T cells. TCRdb reprocessed the 5' RACE reads and keeps a single row for each CDR3 protein, giving no DNA. Recorded for this sample: some 60,000 distinct CDR3 sequences. Sequenced: naive CXCR3+ CD8+ T cells from blood. These receptors were obtained from a human donor in good health. Some clones in this sample may be carry-over from other donors' samples. The CDR3 runs from the conserved cysteine through the conserved F or W.

V gene	J gene	CDR3 protein
TRBV6-2/TRBV6-3	TRBJ2-5	CASSYEQGEETQYF
TRBV11-2	TRBJ2-3	CASSYPTSGRLGDTQYF
TRBV5-6	TRBJ2-3	CASFGSRGSMDTQYF
TRBV11-2	TRBJ1-1	CASAGGTVNTEAFF
TRBV7-6	TRBJ2-7	CASSPGTSGAYEQYF
TRBV7-9	TRBJ2-7	CASSLRAGPSSYEQYF
TRBV7-2	TRBJ1-1	CASSLVGGEAFF
TRBV25-1	TRBJ1-1	CASETTQEDTEAFF
TRBV9	TRBJ1-1	CASSPSQGAPTEAFF
TRBV2	TRBJ2-2	CASRTGTGITGELFF
TRBV6-5	TRBJ2-7	CASSSWTGDEQYF
TRBV5-1	TRBJ2-7	CASSLEGTGSSYEQYF
TRBV5-1	TRBJ1-1	CASSLGQTYTEAFF
TRBV11-3	TRBJ2-1	CASSLRGAYEQFF
TRBV29-1	TRBJ2-1	CSVRLSGTGLDEQFF
TRBV7-9	TRBJ2-7	CASSDSYEQYF
TRBV12-3/TRBV12-4	TRBJ2-7	CASSFTSDEQYF
TRBV27	TRBJ2-1	CASSLFLVSLNEQFF
TRBV27	TRBJ2-1	CASSHSGGPPYIEQFF
TRBV7-9	TRBJ1-5	CASSWTGSGNQPQHF
TRBV28	TRBJ2-7	CASSPRLGTTYEQYF
TRBV7-9	TRBJ2-7	CASSLGVLAGYYEQYF
TRBV20-1	TRBJ2-7	CSASQRWGKHEQYF
TRBV7-6	TRBJ1-4	CASSLLVQGPATNEKLFF
TRBV29-1	TRBJ2-2	CSVLGGTGELFF
TRBV12-3/TRBV12-4	TRBJ2-7	CASSLAGGSYEQYF
TRBV29-1	TRBJ2-1	CSGDAYNEQFF
TRBV7-6	TRBJ2-1	CASSGSFTDLNEQFF
TRBV18	TRBJ2-7	CASSPNSYEQYF
TRBV25-1	TRBJ2-7	CASRSSGGNEQYF
TRBV5-6	TRBJ1-3	CASSLSPRNTIYF
TRBV12-3/TRBV12-4	TRBJ2-1	CASSTVHEQFF
TRBV7-9	TRBJ1-1	CASSLVWGGKNTEAFF
TRBV29-1	TRBJ1-6	CSAWTGLNNSPLHF
TRBV2	TRBJ1-1	CASSEGLATDTEAFF
TRBV7-3	TRBJ2-2	CASSPYSGGNTGELFF
TRBV6-2/TRBV6-3	TRBJ2-7	CASSYAYEQYF
TRBV19	TRBJ1-1	CASSSGLGLDTEAFF
TRBV20-1	TRBJ2-5	CSARLAGQETQYF
TRBV6-5	TRBJ2-3	CASSYSVGPDTQYF
TRBV16	TRBJ2-2	CASSPLLAAYTGELFF
TRBV20-1	TRBJ2-1	CSARYPSGGSYNEQFF
TRBV27	TRBJ1-2	CASSVRPAGLYGYTF
TRBV4-3	TRBJ1-1	CASSSYGRNTEAFF
TRBV4-2	TRBJ2-7	CASSQGRGPSYEQYF
TRBV6-5	TRBJ1-1	CASSYPGGYTEAFF
TRBV29-1	TRBJ1-5	CSVVGGSNQPQHF
TRBV29-1	TRBJ2-1	CSVLAVGYNEQFF
TRBV28	TRBJ2-7	CASSSDGTSVEQYF
TRBV4-2	TRBJ2-7	CASSQDMTETYEQYF
TRBV29-1	TRBJ2-1	CSIFLSGNEQLF
TRBV12-3/TRBV12-4	TRBJ2-1	CASIIRQGYWTYNEQFF
TRBV4-2	TRBJ1-1	CASSQERDRDGNTEAFF
TRBV15	TRBJ1-1	CATSRALARGETEAFF
TRBV4-1	TRBJ2-7	CASSQVGSLEQYF